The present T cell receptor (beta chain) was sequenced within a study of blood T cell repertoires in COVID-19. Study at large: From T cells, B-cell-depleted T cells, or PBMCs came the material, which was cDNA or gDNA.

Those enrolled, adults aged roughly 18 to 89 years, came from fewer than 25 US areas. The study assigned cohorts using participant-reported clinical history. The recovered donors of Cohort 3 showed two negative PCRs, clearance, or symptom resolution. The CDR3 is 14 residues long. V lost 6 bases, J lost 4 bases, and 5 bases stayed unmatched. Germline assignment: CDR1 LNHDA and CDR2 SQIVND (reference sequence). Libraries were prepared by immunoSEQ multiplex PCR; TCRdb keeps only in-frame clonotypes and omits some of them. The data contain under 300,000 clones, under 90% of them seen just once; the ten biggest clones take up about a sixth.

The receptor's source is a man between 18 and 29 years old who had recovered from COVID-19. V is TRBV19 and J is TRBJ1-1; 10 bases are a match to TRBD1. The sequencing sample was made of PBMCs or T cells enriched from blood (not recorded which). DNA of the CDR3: TGTGCCAGTAGGCCCGGGACAGGGGTCACTGAAGCTTTCTTT. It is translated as CASRPGTGVTEAFF.